This is a list of T cell receptor beta chains from one sample in a study of blood T cell repertoires in COVID-19. Clones were read by immunoSEQ multiplex PCR, and TCRdb kept only the in-frame ones, dropping some. The sample includes about 190,000 clones, roughly 81% of them seen just once. What was sequenced was peripheral blood. These TCRs come from a woman older than 75 with acute or convalescent COVID-19. CDR3s include the opening cysteine and the closing phenylalanine or tryptophan. Each record gives: CDR3 protein, CDR3 DNA, CDR3 length, J gene, V gene, clone size, D gene. The D gene is left open where the match is weak. Clone size is shown for a subset of rows, as once, few, many or a class of expanded clone.

CSASKAGVPETQYF TGCAGTGCTAGTAAAGCGGGAGTCCCAGAGACCCAGTACTTC 14 TRBJ2-5 TRBV20-1 once TRBD2
CASTPRDRELFF TGTGCCAGCACCCCCCGGGATCGGGAGCTGTTTTTT 12 TRBJ2-2 TRBV5-8 - -
CASSPYSSGSTDTQYF TGTGCCAGCTCACCATATTCTAGCGGGAGTACAGATACGCAGTATTTT 16 TRBJ2-3 TRBV18 - TRBD2
CASSPLWTSGRASGELFF TGTGCCAGCAGCCCCCTATGGACTAGCGGGAGGGCCAGCGGGGAGCTGTTTTTT 18 TRBJ2-2 TRBV7-3 - TRBD2
CASSLGWSFTEAFF TGTGCCAGCAGCTTAGGATGGAGTTTTACTGAAGCTTTCTTT 14 TRBJ1-1 TRBV7-9 - -
CASSALWGETEAFF TGTGCCAGCAGTGCCCTCTGGGGGGAAACTGAAGCTTTCTTT 14 TRBJ1-1 TRBV2 - -
CASSPPRAGGTEAFF TGTGCCAGCAGTCCCCCCAGGGCCGGGGGAACTGAAGCTTTCTTT 15 TRBJ1-1 TRBV28 - -
CASSSRTGTRSGANVLTF TGTGCCAGCAGTTCCCGGACAGGGACCCGATCTGGGGCCAACGTCCTGACTTTC 18 TRBJ2-6 TRBV28 once TRBD1
CASSRQGASYNSPLHF TGTGCCAGCAGTCGACAGGGGGCGTCTTATAATTCACCCCTCCACTTT 16 TRBJ1-6 TRBV2 - TRBD1
CASSLTGGTEAFF TGCGCCAGCAGCTTGACAGGGGGGACTGAAGCTTTCTTT 13 TRBJ1-1 TRBV5-1 few TRBD1
CASSLQAGGTTEQFF TGCGCCAGCAGCTTGCAGGCGGGAGGCACCACTGAGCAGTTCTTC 15 TRBJ2-1 TRBV5-1 - TRBD2
CSVGDIFSFF TGCAGCGTTGGGGACATATTTTCATTCTTC 10 TRBJ2-1 TRBV29-1 - -
CASSLEEQGPNYGYTF TGTGCCAGCAGTTTAGAAGAACAGGGACCTAACTATGGCTACACCTTC 16 TRBJ1-2 TRBV28 - -
CAWTSAGGVSGYTF TGTGCCTGGACCTCAGCAGGGGGAGTAAGCGGCTACACCTTC 14 TRBJ1-2 TRBV30 - TRBD1
CASSPGQGALGGYTF TGTGCCAGCTCACCCGGACAGGGGGCTTTGGGTGGCTACACCTTC 15 TRBJ1-2 TRBV18 - TRBD1
CASSLLDRGQNEQYF TGTGCCAGCAGTTTACTAGACAGGGGGCAAAACGAGCAGTACTTC 15 TRBJ2-7 TRBV28 - TRBD1
CASSPIGGAGELFF TGTGCCAGCAGCCCTATAGGAGGGGCCGGGGAGCTGTTTTTT 14 TRBJ2-2 TRBV7-2 once -
CASSPGLRTGEDTQYF TGCGCCAGCAGCCCCGGCCTGCGGACGGGGGAAGATACGCAGTATTTT 16 TRBJ2-3 TRBV5-1 - -
CASRRVGQKVYEQYF TGTGCCAGCAGGCGGGTCGGGCAGAAAGTCTACGAGCAGTACTTC 15 TRBJ2-7 TRBV7-9 - -